The 32 T cell receptor beta chains listed next were all sequenced from one sample in a study of T cell responses to AZD1222 COVID-19 vaccine. The method was immunoSEQ multiplex PCR; TCRdb's version includes in-frame clones alone and lacks a portion of them. Of 150,000 or so clones in the sample, less than 95% are singletons; the top ten hold under 5%. Sequencing was performed on peripheral blood, taken on day 0 of AZD1222 vaccination. The receptors come from an adult in good health.

The chain carries TRBV19 and TRBJ1-5; 8 positions match TRBD1. J gave up 8 bases and V 3 bases, and 6 bases lay outside the gene matches. CDR1 LNHDA and CDR2 SQIVND come from the germline V gene (reference sequence). The CDR3 length is 14 residues. The CDR3 is CASSIGTGREPQHF. The CDR3 DNA is TGTGCCAGTAGTATTGGGACAGGAAGGGAGCCCCAGCATTTT.

This clone was recorded a few times. CDR3 DNA: TGTGCCAGCAGCCTCGGGGTAGCGGGAGTAGGCGATACGCAGTATTTT. Its protein product is CASSLGVAGVGDTQYF. The rearrangement links TRBV7-9 to TRBJ2-3, with 9 bases identical to TRBD2. This CDR3 region has 16 residues. The germline CDR1 and CDR2 sequences are SEHNR and FQNEAQ (reference sequence). Trimming at V came to 5 bases and at J to 6 bases, leaving 12 bases not matched to a gene.

The chain employs TRBV4-3 and TRBJ1-1; the D gene is possibly TRBD1 (5 bases). The germline gives CDR1 LGHNA, CDR2 YSLEER. The CDR3 length is 13 residues. V was cut by 4 bases and J by 1 base, with 7 bases left in between. DNA of the CDR3: TGCGCCAGCAGCCTGGGGGGGAACACTGAAGCTTTCTTT. This gives the protein CASSLGGNTEAFF.

The chain employs TRBV12-1 and TRBJ2-7; the table's D gene call, TRBD1, was not cross checked with the DNA. TRBV12-1 is a recognized pseudogene. CDR3 length: 18 amino acids. As DNA, the CDR3 is TGTGCCAGCAGCTCCCGGGGTAGCGACAGGCGGCGTTCCTACGAGCAGTACTTC. This codes for CASSSRGSDRRRSYEQYF.

The V call is TRBV5-1, the J call TRBJ2-1, with TRBD1 matching over 9 bases. The CDR3 runs 14 residues. The ends lost 3 bases at V and 7 bases at J; junction bases unmatched: 5. In germline, CDR1 is SGHRS, CDR2 YFSETQ. CDR3 DNA: TGCGCCAGCAGCTCTGGACAGGGGTTAAATGAGCAGTTCTTC. Amino acid sequence: CASSSGQGLNEQFF. The complete variable domain, with remaining parts taken from reference TRBV5-1 and TRBJ2-1, reads KAGVTQTPRYLIKTRGQQVTLSCSPISGHRSVSWYQQTPGQGLQFLFEYFSETQRNKGNFPGRFSGRQFSNSRSEMNVSTLELGDSALYLCASSSGQGLNEQFFGPGTRLTVL.

CDR3 nucleotides: TGTGCCAGCAGTGCTTACCAAACTGGGGGCTACGAGCAGTACTTC. Protein sequence: CASSAYQTGGYEQYF. This rearrangement joins TRBV25-1 to TRBJ2-7; D assignment may be TRBD1 or TRBD2 (5 bases each). This CDR3 comprises 15 residues. Trimming took off 4 bases at V and 3 bases at J, with 16 bases between the two ends. Germline V gives CDR1 MGHDK, CDR2 SYGVNS.

The V call is TRBV5-5, the J call TRBJ2-7, with 12 positions matching TRBD2. The CDR3 spans 16 residues. Germline-derived CDR1 and CDR2 are SGHKS and YYEKEE (reference sequence). With V trimmed by 4 bases and J by 3 bases, 8 bases remained unmatched. For the CDR3, the DNA is TGTGCCAGCAGCCCCGGACTAGCGGGACTTTACTACGAGCAGTACTTC. Translation: CASSPGLAGLYYEQYF.

This rearrangement joins TRBV5-4 to TRBJ1-2; no firm D call. CDR1 is SGHNT and CDR2 is YYREEE in the germline V gene (reference sequence). The CDR3 is 14 amino acids. With 4 bases removed from V and 2 bases from J, the gap between germline ends came to 12 bases. The CDR3 spells CASSQLGVNYGYTF. The CDR3 coding sequence is TGTGCCAGCAGCCAACTTGGGGTAAACTATGGCTACACCTTC.

The sample holds one count of this clone. The chain is built from TRBV28 and TRBJ2-1; D is unclear. There are 16 residues in the CDR3. Germline-derived CDR1 and CDR2 are MDHEN and SYDVKM. V gave up 4 bases and J gave up 4 bases, with 17 bases separating them. DNA of the CDR3: TGTGCCAGCAGTTACGGCCCTAATTTGGGGTACAATGAGCAGTTCTTC. Translating it yields CASSYGPNLGYNEQFF.

The genes are TRBV7-2 and TRBJ2-2, with D possibly being TRBD1 or TRBD2 (5 bases each). CDR3 length equals 15 residues. V lost 5 bases, J lost 6 bases, and 16 bases lay in between. Germline CDR1 reads SGHTA; CDR2 reads FQGNSA. CDR3 sequence: CASSPTRGGAGELFF. The CDR3, as DNA: TGTGCCAGCAGCCCTACTAGGGGTGGGGCCGGGGAGCTGTTTTTT.

The genes are TRBV5-5 and TRBJ2-7; tentative D call: TRBD2 (6 bases). The length of the CDR3 is 15 residues. Germline values: CDR1 SGHKS, CDR2 YYEKEE (reference sequence). V shed 0 bases and J shed 2 bases, with 12 bases lying between them. The CDR3 loop is CASSLASSAAYEQYF. In nucleotides, the CDR3 is TGTGCCAGCAGCTTGGCCTCTAGCGCCGCCTACGAGCAGTACTTC.

This clone was detected once. The chain combines TRBV5-1 with TRBJ2-2; 9 bases match TRBD2. Per germline, CDR1 SGHRS and CDR2 YFSETQ. Trimming removed 4 bases from V and 2 bases from J; junction bases left unmatched: 3. CDR3 length: 15 amino acids. The CDR3 coding sequence is TGCGCCAGCAGCCCTAGCGGGATTAACACCGGGGAGCTGTTTTTT. This encodes CASSPSGINTGELFF.

The chain is built from TRBV6-6 and TRBJ1-3; tentative D call: TRBD1 (5 bases). Germline-derived CDR1 and CDR2 are MNHNY and SVGAGI (reference sequence). With 4 bases removed from V and 0 bases from J, the gap between germline ends came to 13 bases. The CDR3 is 16 residues long. The CDR3 region has the DNA TGTGCCAGCAGTTTGGGACTTTCGAGCTCTGGAAACACCATATATTTT. It encodes CASSLGLSSSGNTIYF.

The rearrangement joins TRBV27 to TRBJ1-5; maybe TRBD1 (5 bases). The CDR3 length is 15 residues. Trimming removed 0 bases at V and 9 bases at J, with 15 bases between. Germline CDR1 and CDR2: MNHEY and SMNVEV (reference sequence). For the CDR3, the DNA is TGTGCCAGCAGTTTATCGATAACGGTGGACATGCCCCAGCATTTT. Amino acids: CASSLSITVDMPQHF.

The chain recombines TRBV7-3 with TRBJ2-3, with D hard to call. This CDR3 spans 14 amino acids. V was cut by 0 bases and J by 5 bases, with 9 bases left in between. CDR1 is SGHTA, CDR2 FQGTGA, per germline. This chain's CDR3 is CASSLTPGGDTQYF. CDR3 DNA sequence: TGTGCCAGCAGCTTAACCCCGGGTGGAGATACGCAGTATTTT.

V is TRBV4-1 and J is TRBJ2-7; D is uncertain. The germline V gene has CDR1 MGHRA and CDR2 YSYEKL. V lost 0 bases to trimming and J lost 3 bases, with 12 bases between them. The CDR3 has 15 amino acids. CDR3 nucleotide sequence: TGCGCCAGCAGCCAAGATCGTCTCCCTCACTACGAGCAGTACTTC. This codes for CASSQDRLPHYEQYF.

This rearrangement joins TRBV5-4 to TRBJ1-1; D not resolved. V gave up 3 bases and J gave up 1 base, with 13 bases separating them. Germline lookup yields CDR1 SGHNT and CDR2 YYREEE (reference sequence). The CDR3 has 15 amino acids. The CDR3 DNA sequence: TGTGCCAGCAGCTCGCGGGCCAGCCAGAACACTGAAGCTTTCTTT. It encodes CASSSRASQNTEAFF.

CDR3 protein: CASSLSRYRTAQSGANVLTF. CDR3 coding DNA: TGTGCCAGCAGTTTATCGAGATATAGGACAGCCCAATCTGGGGCCAACGTCCTGACTTTC. The chain employs TRBV27 and TRBJ2-6; tentative D call: TRBD1 (6 bases). Germline V lookup: CDR1 MNHEY, CDR2 SMNVEV (reference sequence). V lost 0 bases and J lost 1, with 19 bases in between. The CDR3 runs 20 residues.

V usage is TRBV9 and J usage is TRBJ1-1; the match to TRBD1 covers 8 bases. The CDR3 is made up of 14 amino acids. The V and J ends lost 2 bases and 4 bases, in that order; junction bases with no gene match: 4. The germline V gene encodes CDR1 SGDLS and CDR2 YYNGEE. CDR3 DNA sequence: TGTGCCAGCAGCGTGGGACAGGAGAGCACTGAAGCTTTCTTT. It is translated as CASSVGQESTEAFF. Full variable domain (outside the CDR3, taken from reference TRBV9 and TRBJ1-1): DSGVTQTPKHLITATGQRVTLRCSPRSGDLSVYWYQQSLDQGLQFLIQYYNGEERAKGNILERFSAQQFPDLHSELNLSSLELGDSALYFCASSVGQESTEAFFGQGTRLTVV.

The rearrangement uses TRBV12-2 and TRBJ2-3. TRBV12-2 has pseudogene status. The CDR3 has 14 residues. CDR3 region: CASRRRGRPDTQYF. DNA of the CDR3: TGTGCAAGTCGCCGCCGGGGCCGTCCGGATACGCAGTATTTT.

This clone was counted once. The gene calls are TRBV5-1 and TRBJ2-5, with a weak D call TRBD2 (6 bases). The CDR3 loop spans 16 amino acids. Germline-derived CDR1 and CDR2 are SGHRS and YFSETQ. Between the trimmed V and J ends, which lost 2 bases and 0 bases, there was a span of 14 bases. The CDR3 DNA reads TGCGCCAGCAGCTTTCATGGCGGCGGGGACCAAGAGACCCAGTACTTC. It codes for CASSFHGGGDQETQYF. Looking up the rest from reference TRBV5-1 and TRBJ2-5 gives the full variable domain: KAGVTQTPRYLIKTRGQQVTLSCSPISGHRSVSWYQQTPGQGLQFLFEYFSETQRNKGNFPGRFSGRQFSNSRSEMNVSTLELGDSALYLCASSFHGGGDQETQYFGPGTRLLVL.

This sequence joins TRBV11-3 and TRBJ2-7; possible D gene TRBD2, 6 bases. V lost 5 bases, J lost 0 bases, and 11 bases lay in between. The germline V gene encodes CDR1 SGHNT and CDR2 YENEEA. This CDR3 has 14 amino acids. The CDR3 here is CASSPGGSSYEQYF. DNA of the CDR3: TGTGCCAGCAGCCCCGGGGGTAGCTCCTACGAGCAGTACTTC.

V usage is TRBV2 and J usage is TRBJ2-1, with D uncertain. The CDR3 spans 13 residues. Trimming removed 6 bases at V and 5 bases at J, with 11 bases between. Looked up from germline, CDR1 is SNHLY and CDR2 is FYNNEI. This CDR3 reads CASRRRGDNEQFF. CDR3 DNA: TGTGCCAGCAGACGTCGTGGAGACAATGAGCAGTTCTTC.

The chain is built from TRBV6-1 and TRBJ2-7; tentatively, D is TRBD1 (5 bases). Germline V lookup: CDR1 MNHNS, CDR2 SASEGT. The CDR3 spans 13 residues. The V gene lost 6 bases and the J gene lost 0 bases, with 9 bases spanning the gap. CDR3: CASRPDSSYEQYF. The CDR3, as DNA: TGTGCCAGCAGACCAGACAGCTCCTACGAGCAGTACTTC.

This chain connects TRBV7-3 to TRBJ2-1; 8 positions match TRBD2. Trimming took 1 base from V and 9 from J; bases not matched to a gene: 8. The CDR3 covers 15 residues. Germline V CDR1 and CDR2: SGHTA, FQGTGA. CDR3 nucleotides: TGTGCCAGCAGCTTAATAGCGGGGAGGGATAGTGAGCAGTTCTTC. Translated, it gives CASSLIAGRDSEQFF.

This clone was found once. This chain uses TRBV24-1 with TRBJ2-3, with TRBD2 matching over 9 bases. V was clipped by 1 base and J by 3 bases; unmatched bases: 13. This CDR3 comprises 19 residues. Germline V lookup: CDR1 KGHDR, CDR2 SFDVKD. The DNA for the CDR3 is TGTGCCACCAGTGATTTAAGAGGGCTGGCGGGAGGGCCGACAGATACGCAGTATTTT. Encoded protein: CATSDLRGLAGGPTDTQYF.

The chain has TRBV7-9 and TRBJ2-5; the D is unclear. The germline CDR1 and CDR2 sequences are SEHNR and FQNEAQ (reference sequence). The CDR3 sequence is 17 residues long. V lost 5 bases to trimming and J lost 4 bases, with 23 bases between them. CDR3 sequence (DNA): TGTGCCAGCAGCCCCACGACCCCCACCGGTGGCAGAGAGACCCAGTACTTC. Translated: CASSPTTPTGGRETQYF.

The V call is TRBV3-1 (or the pseudogene TRBV3-2), the J call TRBJ1-2; D uncertain. Trimming removed 4 bases from V and 7 bases from J, with 19 bases in between. The CDR3 has 15 amino acids. In germline, CDR1 is LGHDT, CDR2 YNNKEL (reference sequence). This chain's CDR3 is CASSRAGGVELGYTF. The DNA of the CDR3 is TGTGCCAGCAGCCGTGCGGGCGGAGTGGAACTTGGCTACACCTTC.

This chain uses TRBV27 with TRBJ2-7; 7 bases are a match to TRBD2. V dropped 5 bases and J dropped 3; count of bases not matched to a gene: 13. The CDR3 is 16 amino acids. CDR1 and CDR2 from the germline V gene are MNHEY and SMNVEV (reference sequence). The CDR3 DNA reads as TGTGCCAGCAGTCCACTCAGTAGCGGGTGGAGCTACGAGCAGTACTTC. Translated: CASSPLSSGWSYEQYF.

The CDR3 reads CASSSTGVLTEAFF. CDR3 in DNA: TGTGCCAGCAGCTCAACAGGGGTTCTCACTGAAGCTTTCTTT. V usage is TRBV7-9 and J usage is TRBJ1-1, with TRBD1 matching over 7 bases. Per the germline V gene, CDR1 is SEHNR and CDR2 is FQNEAQ (reference sequence). J was trimmed by 4 bases and V by 4 bases; bases with no gene match: 6. The CDR3 loop spans 14 amino acids.

The V and J genes are TRBV27 and TRBJ2-5; possible D gene TRBD2, 6 bases. The germline CDR1 and CDR2 sequences are MNHEY and SMNVEV (reference sequence). The germline V and J ends were trimmed by 5 bases and 5 bases, with 18 bases remaining between them. This CDR3 has 15 amino acids. CDR3 loop: CASSGRDDGLETQYF. In DNA form, the CDR3 reads TGTGCCAGCAGTGGGCGGGACGACGGTTTGGAGACCCAGTACTTC.

The rearrangement uses TRBV14 and TRBJ2-3, with 8 bases aligning to TRBD2. The CDR3 runs 20 residues. In germline, CDR1 is SGHDN, CDR2 FVKESK. V shed 5 bases and J 0 bases; nucleotides not matched to a gene: 19. The chain's CDR3 is CASSFSLRVRAGDSTDTQYF. The CDR3 DNA reads as TGTGCCAGCAGCTTTAGTTTACGGGTGCGAGCGGGGGATAGCACAGATACGCAGTATTTT.